This TCR beta chain was obtained from a study of post-analysis software for immune sequencing data. Overall study: The disease courses spanned relapsing-remitting, secondary progressive and progressive-relapsing forms of multiple sclerosis. Notes on the study in general: Patients had higher frequencies than controls of roughly 5 TRBV segments, including TRBV5-6, TRBV5-1 and TRBV20-1.

Germline CDR1 SGHRS, CDR2 YFSETQ. CDR3 length: 17 amino acids. J lost 6 bases, V lost 3 bases, and 15 bases had no gene match. Unique molecular identifiers tagged the TCR beta cDNA libraries. With roughly 0.85 to 11 million T cells as the source, a few hundred thousand cDNA molecules resulted. Each CDR3 protein gets one entry after TCRdb re-called the PCR reads with MiXCR. This repertoire shows approximately 770,000 distinct CDR3 sequences, more than 45% found once; its top ten account for 4.9%. In its sample, this clonotype was seen a few times. Antigen specificity is unknown. The sample was blood. This sequence was found in a girl aged 10 to 17 with multiple sclerosis. The rearrangement uses TRBV5-1 and TRBJ2-1; 7 bases are a match to TRBD1. The CDR3 bases are TGCGCCAGCAGCTCAGAAGTACAGGGGCTTTTAGGCAATGAGCAGTTCTTC. This sequence encodes CASSSEVQGLLGNEQFF.